This TCR beta chain appears in the sequencing data of a study of OX40 agonist ivuxolimab in advanced cancers. The CDR3 length is 15 residues. Germline CDR1 reads SNHLY; CDR2 reads FYNNEI. The ends lost 7 bases at V and 0 bases at J; junction bases unmatched: 6. Sequenced by immunoSEQ multiplex PCR; TCRdb stores in-frame clones only, minus some. In the table there are roughly 66,000 clones, roughly 80% of which are singletons. The chain uses TRBV2 and TRBJ2-1; 7 bases line up with TRBD2. Material: CD4+ or CD8+ T cells sorted from blood, obtained in a trial of the OX40 agonist ivuxolimab. This clonotype was obtained from an adult with an advanced solid tumor such as melanoma, head and neck, liver or kidney cancer. The CDR3 spells CASTAREGSYNEQFF. In nucleotides, the CDR3 is TGTGCCAGCACCGCGAGGGAGGGCTCCTACAATGAGCAGTTCTTC.